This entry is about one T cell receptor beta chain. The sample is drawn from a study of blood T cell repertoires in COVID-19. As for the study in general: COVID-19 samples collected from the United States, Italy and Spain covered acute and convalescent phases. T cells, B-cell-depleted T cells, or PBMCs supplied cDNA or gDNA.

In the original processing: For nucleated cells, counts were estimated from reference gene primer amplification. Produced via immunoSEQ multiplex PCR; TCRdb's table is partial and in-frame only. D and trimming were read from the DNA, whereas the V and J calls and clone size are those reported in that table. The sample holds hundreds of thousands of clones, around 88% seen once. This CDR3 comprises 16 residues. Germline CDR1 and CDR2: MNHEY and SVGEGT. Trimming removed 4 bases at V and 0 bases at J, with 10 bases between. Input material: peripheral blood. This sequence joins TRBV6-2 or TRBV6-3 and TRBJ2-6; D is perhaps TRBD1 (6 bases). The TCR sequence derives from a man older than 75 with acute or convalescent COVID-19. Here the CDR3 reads CASSLVRGSGANVLTF. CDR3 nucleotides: TGTGCCAGCAGTTTGGTCAGGGGCTCTGGGGCCAACGTCCTGACTTTC.